A single sample is the source of the 10 T cell receptor beta chains below, sequenced in a study of OX40 agonist ivuxolimab in advanced cancers. The method was immunoSEQ multiplex PCR; TCRdb's version includes in-frame clones alone and lacks a portion of them. This sample has about 89,000 clones, with roughly 88% found just once. Material: CD4+ or CD8+ T cells sorted from blood, obtained in a trial of the OX40 agonist ivuxolimab. The receptors come from an adult with an advanced solid tumor such as melanoma, head and neck, liver or kidney cancer.

V and J are TRBV29-1 and TRBJ2-1, with 9 positions matching TRBD1. V lost 7 bases and J lost 9; bases outside the gene matches: 10. Germline V gene sequence: CDR1 SQVTM, CDR2 ANQGSEA. The CDR3 has 13 amino acids. The CDR3 sequence is CSAGTGSFVEQFF. The CDR3 bases are TGCAGCGCCGGGACAGGGAGCTTTGTTGAGCAGTTCTTC.

The CDR3 loop reads CSVIQGALSYEQYF. Here the CDR3 DNA reads TGCAGCGTTATACAGGGGGCATTATCTTACGAGCAGTACTTC. This rearrangement joins TRBV29-1 to TRBJ2-7, with TRBD1 identical over 9 bases. Germline assignment: CDR1 SQVTM and CDR2 ANQGSEA. The CDR3 runs 14 residues. V lost 5 bases to trimming and J lost 4 bases; unmatched junction nucleotides: 9.

The rearrangement links TRBV27 to TRBJ2-1; maybe TRBD1 (5 bases). V lost 2 bases and J lost 3, with 11 bases in between. This CDR3 has 15 amino acids. Germline CDR1 reads MNHEY; CDR2 reads SMNVEV (reference sequence). The DNA for the CDR3 is TGTGCCAGCAGTTTAGGGCTAGACAGCTACAATGAGCAGTTCTTC. Its translation is CASSLGLDSYNEQFF.

This chain connects TRBV4-3 to TRBJ2-7; TRBD2 aligns across 8 bases. In germline, CDR1 is LGHNA, CDR2 YSLEER. The ends lost 0 bases at V and 4 bases at J; junction bases unmatched: 8. CDR3 length equals 16 residues. CDR3 protein: CASSQDLGGGVYEQYF. The CDR3 DNA reads as TGCGCCAGCAGCCAAGATCTCGGGGGGGGAGTTTACGAGCAGTACTTC.

The chain has TRBV5-6 and TRBJ2-1, with 8 bases aligning to TRBD1. J was trimmed by 4 bases and V by 4 bases; bases with no gene match: 13. This CDR3 has 17 residues. The germline gives CDR1 SGHDT, CDR2 YYEEEE. The CDR3 spells CASSRRPGGSDYNEQFF. DNA for the CDR3: TGTGCCAGCAGCCGACGGCCAGGGGGCAGCGATTACAATGAGCAGTTCTTC.

V is TRBV6-5 and J is TRBJ1-1; 7 positions agree with TRBD1. Trimming at V came to 0 bases and at J to 0 bases, leaving 1 base not matched to a gene. The CDR3 has 15 amino acids. Germline CDR1 and CDR2: MNHEY and SVGAGI. Here the CDR3 DNA reads TGTGCCAGCAGTTACTCGGGACAGATGAACACTGAAGCTTTCTTT. It yields the protein CASSYSGQMNTEAFF.

The V gene is TRBV2, the J gene TRBJ2-7; D not certain. Germline V gene lookup returns CDR1 SNHLY and CDR2 FYNNEI. Trimming pared 4 bases from V and 2 bases from J, leaving 3 bases between. The CDR3 runs to 11 residues. The CDR3 DNA is TGTGCCAGCAGTGGTGCCTACGAGCAGTACTTC. This sequence encodes CASSGAYEQYF.

The chain has TRBV20-1 and TRBJ1-1, with D unresolved. This CDR3 is built from 9 residues. Germline CDR1 and CDR2: DFQATT and SNEGSKA (reference sequence). Trimming left V 7 bases short and J 6 bases short, with 6 bases between. The CDR3 DNA reads as TGCAGTGGGGCGTCTGAAGCTTTCTTT. It translates to CSGASEAFF.

The chain employs TRBV5-1 and TRBJ1-6; weak D call: TRBD1 (5 bases). The V gene's germline CDR1 is SGHRS and CDR2 YFSETQ. The V end was cut by 3 bases, the J end by 9 bases, with 19 bases between. The CDR3 contains 16 residues. CDR3 in amino acids: CASSSVQSRGGSPLHF. CDR3 DNA sequence: TGCGCCAGCAGCTCCGTCCAGAGTCGGGGGGGTTCACCCCTCCACTTT.

The chain combines TRBV28 with TRBJ2-7; TRBD1 agrees at 10 bases. CDR1 and CDR2 from the germline V gene are MDHEN and SYDVKM. This CDR3 region has 15 residues. V shed 7 bases, J shed 7 bases, and the junction held 13 bases outside the gene matches. The DNA of the CDR3 is TGTGCCAGCACTGCCGCGGGACAGGGGATGAGGGAGCAGTACTTC. This translates into CASTAAGQGMREQYF.